Sequencing of this TCR beta chain was carried out in a study of control samples from healthy donors and cancer patients. Sequencing used immunoSEQ multiplex PCR; TCRdb keeps in-frame clones, though not all of them. Here the sample spans 95,000 to 130,000 clones, 80% to 90% being singletons. CDR1 is SGHTA, CDR2 FQGNSA, per germline. The CDR3 covers 15 residues. V shed 5 bases and J shed 0 bases, with 11 bases lying between them. The sequenced material came from PBMCs. The TCR sequence derives from a woman aged 45-60 years with colorectal cancer. The rearrangement joins TRBV7-2 to TRBJ1-3, with D perhaps matching TRBD1 (6 bases). The CDR3 is CASSPQGYSGNTIYF. The CDR3, as DNA: TGTGCCAGCAGCCCACAGGGTTACTCTGGAAACACCATATATTTT.